These 10 T cell receptor beta chains share one sample of origin, sequenced in a study of T cell changes during pregnancy in multiple sclerosis. TCRdb keeps only in-frame clones here, not all; method: immunoSEQ multiplex PCR. This sample has roughly 24,000 clones, with 86% found just once. This sample comprised CD8+ T cells from peripheral blood mononuclear cells, obtained in the first trimester of pregnancy. The receptors were sampled from a female donor in good health, enrolled as a control in a pregnancy study.

The chain links TRBV4-3 to TRBJ2-1; 7 bases are a match to TRBD2. Germline V gene sequence: CDR1 LGHNA, CDR2 YSLEER. The J segment lost 8 bases and the V segment lost 2 bases, leaving 9 bases of the junction unmatched. The CDR3 is 15 residues long. DNA for the CDR3: TGCGCCAGCAGCCAAAGGGAGGGGATCAGGGATGAGCAGTTCTTC. Protein: CASSQREGIRDEQFF.

In this sample, this clone turned up once. V gene TRBV14 combines with J gene TRBJ2-6; possibly TRBD2 for D (5 bases). The V and J ends lost 1 base and 0 bases respectively, with 10 bases between them. The CDR3 contains 17 residues. From germline, CDR1 is SGHDN and CDR2 FVKESK. In DNA form, the CDR3 reads TGTGCCAGCAGCCAAGCATCGGGGATCTCTGGGGCCAACGTCCTGACTTTC. Its translation is CASSQASGISGANVLTF. Looking up the rest from reference TRBV14 and TRBJ2-6 gives the full variable domain: EAGVTQFPSHSVIEKGQTVTLRCDPISGHDNLYWYRRVMGKEIKFLLHFVKESKQDESGMPNNRFLAERTGGTYSTLKVQPAELEDSGVYFCASSQASGISGANVLTFGAGSRLTVL.

The J gene is TRBJ1-6, the V gene TRBV28; 7 nucleotides align to TRBD1. Losses at the gene ends were 3 bases for V and 9 bases for J; bases not matched to a gene: 5. Per germline, CDR1 MDHEN and CDR2 SYDVKM. The CDR3 is 14 amino acids. The CDR3 DNA is TGTGCCAGCAGTTTCTACAGGGGCCCTTCACCCCTCCACTTT. This codes for CASSFYRGPSPLHF.

This clone came up once. V and J are TRBV6-5 and TRBJ1-1, with 9 bases fitting TRBD1. V dropped 7 bases and J dropped 10; count of bases not matched to a gene: 13. The germline CDR1 and CDR2 sequences are MNHEY and SVGAGI. There are 14 residues in the CDR3. Here the CDR3 reads CASTNGGDRAGAFF. The CDR3 DNA reads as TGTGCCAGCACCAACGGGGGGGACAGGGCTGGAGCTTTCTTT.

The table lists this clone with a few counts. The chain links TRBV5-6 to TRBJ1-3; 10 nucleotides agree with TRBD1. V shed 0 bases, J shed 8 bases, and the junction held 11 bases outside the gene matches. This CDR3 contains 17 residues. CDR1 SGHDT and CDR2 YYEEEE come from the germline V gene. The CDR3 spells CASSLDYRDRGLDTIYF. CDR3 coding DNA: TGTGCCAGCAGCTTGGATTATAGGGACAGGGGTTTAGACACCATATATTTT.

The CDR3 DNA is TGTGCCAGCAGTGGGACCAGTGACAGGGATGGCTACACCTTC. Amino acid sequence: CASSGTSDRDGYTF. The gene calls are TRBV28 and TRBJ1-2, with 7 bases that match TRBD1. CDR1 and CDR2 from the germline V gene are MDHEN and SYDVKM. Trimming at V came to 5 bases and at J to 6 bases, leaving 9 bases not matched to a gene. CDR3 length: 14 residues.

The chain uses TRBV7-9 and TRBJ1-4; D ambiguous. The CDR3 totals 12 residues. Trimming took off 0 bases at V and 10 bases at J, with 6 bases between the two ends. The V gene's germline CDR1 is SEHNR and CDR2 FQNEAQ (reference sequence). The CDR3 is CASSLAGGKLFF. The CDR3 DNA reads TGTGCCAGCAGCTTAGCTGGAGGAAAACTGTTTTTT.

V is TRBV28 and J is TRBJ2-7, with TRBD1 matching over 10 bases. The CDR3 totals 17 residues. Per the germline V gene, CDR1 is MDHEN and CDR2 is SYDVKM. V lost 6 bases and J lost 3; bases outside the gene matches: 14. CDR3 in amino acids: CASSTPQIRDRGYEQYF. The CDR3 DNA reads TGTGCCAGCAGCACCCCCCAAATAAGGGACAGGGGCTACGAGCAGTACTTC.

By share, this clone counts as medium-sized (0.01 to 0.1%). The chain combines TRBV2 with TRBJ1-2, with a weak D call TRBD1 (6 bases). Trimming removed 7 bases from V and 5 bases from J, with 23 bases in between. The CDR3 is 16 residues long. Germline CDR1 SNHLY, CDR2 FYNNEI. Here the CDR3 DNA reads TGTGCCAGCAAGGTGGGCAGGGGCGACCCATTTTATGGCTACACCTTC. Protein product: CASKVGRGDPFYGYTF.

The CDR3 DNA reads as TGCGCCAGCAGCCAAACTAGCTCCTATAATTCACCCCTCCACTTT. Its translation is CASSQTSSYNSPLHF. The chain couples TRBV4-3 to TRBJ1-6; no definite D call. The germline CDR1 and CDR2 sequences are LGHNA and YSLEER. The V and J ends lost 2 bases and 0 bases respectively, with 5 bases between them. The CDR3 extends over 15 amino acids.